A single sample gave rise to the 9 T cell receptor beta chains below, sequenced in a study of blood T cell repertoires in COVID-19. The data were produced by immunoSEQ multiplex PCR, yet TCRdb's version contains in-frame clones alone and is incomplete. The table includes about 140,000 clones, roughly four fifths detected once. The sequencing sample was made of peripheral blood. The receptors here all came from a woman between 55 and 75 years old with acute or convalescent COVID-19.

The chain couples TRBV19 to TRBJ2-2, with D possibly matching TRBD1 (5 bases). CDR3 length equals 16 residues. The V and J ends lost 4 bases and 0 bases respectively, with 12 bases between them. The germline CDR1 and CDR2 sequences are LNHDA and SQIVND (reference sequence). The chain's CDR3 is CASSSRTSTNTGELFF. The CDR3 coding sequence is TGTGCCAGTAGTAGTAGGACATCTACGAACACCGGGGAGCTGTTTTTT.

This clone was counted a single time. This sequence joins TRBV6-1 and TRBJ1-2; maybe TRBD1 (5 bases). V dropped 5 bases and J dropped 3 bases, with 16 bases sitting between them. Germline V CDR1 and CDR2: MNHNS, SASEGT. The CDR3 has 15 residues. The CDR3 coding sequence is TGTGCCAGCAGTCCCCCGGGGGGGAGGGACTATGGCTACACCTTC. It yields the protein CASSPPGGRDYGYTF.

This clone has only a few counts. The rearrangement joins TRBV16 to TRBJ1-5, with 7 bases matching TRBD1. CDR1 and CDR2 (germline): KGHSY, FQNENV. J was trimmed by 0 bases and V by 3 bases; bases with no gene match: 11. CDR3 length: 18 amino acids. The CDR3 loop is CASSHGDSVIYSNQPQHF. CDR3 sequence (DNA): TGTGCCAGCAGCCATGGGGACAGTGTGATCTATAGCAATCAGCCCCAGCATTTT.

V is TRBV4-1 and J is TRBJ2-1; 9 nucleotides match TRBD2. The CDR3 runs 15 residues. V was pared by 2 bases and J by 6 bases, with 5 bases of the junction left unmatched. CDR1 and CDR2 (germline): MGHRA, YSYEKL. This CDR3 is CASSQLAGLGNEQFF. For the CDR3, the DNA is TGCGCCAGCAGCCAACTAGCGGGATTGGGCAATGAGCAGTTCTTC.

The CDR3 loop is CASSYSGDSNQPQHF. The DNA for the CDR3 is TGTGCCAGCAGTTACTCAGGGGATAGCAATCAGCCCCAGCATTTT. The chain employs TRBV6-5 and TRBJ1-5; TRBD1 might be the D (5 bases). The germline CDR1 and CDR2 sequences are MNHEY and SVGAGI. V was cut by 0 bases and J by 0 bases, with 6 bases left in between. The CDR3 runs to 15 residues.

The CDR3 reads CASSLVFRGNYGYTF. CDR3 bases: TGTGCCAGCAGCTTAGTATTTCGAGGAAACTATGGCTACACCTTC. The J gene is TRBJ1-2, the V gene TRBV7-2; D uncertain. CDR3 length equals 15 residues. Between the trimmed V and J ends, which lost 1 base and 2 bases, there was a span of 11 bases. Germline V gives CDR1 SGHTA, CDR2 FQGNSA. Filled out from reference TRBV7-2 and TRBJ1-2, the complete variable domain reads GAGVSQSPSNKVTEKGKDVELRCDPISGHTALYWYRQSLGQGLEFLIYFQGNSAPDKSGLPSDRFSAERTGGSVSTLTIQRTQQEDSAVYLCASSLVFRGNYGYTFGSGTRLTVV.

This clone was observed a single time. This rearrangement joins TRBV9 to TRBJ2-1, with TRBD2 identical over 11 bases. The germline gives CDR1 SGDLS, CDR2 YYNGEE. Trimming at V came to 3 bases and at J to 8 bases, leaving 7 bases not matched to a gene. This CDR3 is 15 amino acids long. As DNA, the CDR3 is TGTGCCAGCAGCGAAGCGCCTAGCGGGAGGTATGAGCAGTTCTTC. Translating gives CASSEAPSGRYEQFF.

This chain connects TRBV6-2 or TRBV6-3 to TRBJ2-2; 8 nucleotides line up with TRBD1. Germline trimming cut 2 bases from V and 0 bases from J; bases unmatched to any gene: 8. This CDR3 region has 18 residues. CDR1 MNHEY and CDR2 SVGEGT come from the germline V gene. CDR3 DNA sequence: TGTGCCAGCAGTTACCAAAGGACAGGGAGGTCGAACACCGGGGAGCTGTTTTTT. It is translated as CASSYQRTGRSNTGELFF.

The V gene is TRBV7-9, the J gene TRBJ2-3; D not certain. From germline, CDR1 is SEHNR and CDR2 FQNEAQ (reference sequence). Trimming took 2 bases from V and 2 from J, leaving 14 bases between them. The CDR3 consists of 16 residues. DNA of the CDR3: TGTGCCAGCAGCTTAAATTCGGGTAGCCTCACAGATACGCAGTATTTT. Translation gives CASSLNSGSLTDTQYF.